One and the same sample provided the 21 T cell receptor beta chains below, sequenced in a study of neoadjuvant anti-PD-1 for oral cavity cancer. The data were produced by immunoSEQ multiplex PCR, yet TCRdb's version contains in-frame clones alone and is incomplete. The table shows 14,000 or so clones, with around 60% occurring only once. Sequencing used PBMCs, obtained before nivolumab (anti-PD-1) treatment. The receptors were gathered from a person between 40 and 85 years old with oral cavity squamous cell carcinoma.

The chain employs TRBV10-3 and TRBJ1-2, with TRBD1 matching 9 bases. The CDR3 spans 17 residues. Germline trimming cut 4 bases from V and 7 bases from J; bases unmatched to any gene: 16. Germline V gene lookup returns CDR1 ENHRY and CDR2 SYGVKD. CDR3 nucleotides: TGTGCCATCAGTGTAGATCCCGGGACAGGGCTATCTGGTGGCTACACCTTC. Translated, it gives CAISVDPGTGLSGGYTF.

V usage is TRBV9 and J usage is TRBJ2-7; the D gene is possibly TRBD2 (6 bases). Germline CDR1 and CDR2: SGDLS and YYNGEE. CDR3 length: 14 amino acids. Trimming shortened V by 0 bases and J by 4 bases, and 11 bases separated the two germline ends. CDR3 residues: CASSVAVSGYEQYF. CDR3 nucleotides: TGTGCCAGCAGCGTAGCGGTTAGCGGATACGAGCAGTACTTC.

This chain connects TRBV10-2 to TRBJ1-6; no definite D call. This CDR3 comprises 17 residues. With 3 bases removed from V and 10 bases from J, the gap between germline ends came to 22 bases. Germline V lookup: CDR1 WSHSY, CDR2 SAAADI. The CDR3 sequence: CASSDLPRRTSWSPLHF. The CDR3 nucleotides are TGCGCCAGCAGTGACCTCCCTAGAAGGACCTCTTGGTCACCCCTCCACTTT.

Only a few counts were recorded for this clone. The genes are TRBV7-9 and TRBJ2-1; D is perhaps TRBD2 (7 bases). V dropped 5 bases and J dropped 6 bases, with 11 bases sitting between them. The CDR3 consists of 13 residues. Per germline, CDR1 SEHNR and CDR2 FQNEAQ (reference sequence). CDR3 sequence reads: CASSRRGGNEQFF. The CDR3 DNA sequence: TGTGCCAGCAGCCGAAGGGGGGGCAATGAGCAGTTCTTC.

The chain combines TRBV12-5 with TRBJ2-3; no clear D gene. Germline lookup yields CDR1 LGHNT and CDR2 FRNRAP. The CDR3 length is 13 residues. Trimming took off 3 bases at V and 5 bases at J, with 9 bases between the two ends. CDR3 nucleotide sequence: TGTGCTAGTGGTTTAGGTTTGGGAGATACGCAGTATTTT. Residues: CASGLGLGDTQYF.

This chain uses TRBV28 with TRBJ2-7, with D maybe TRBD2 (5 bases). Trimming stripped 3 bases from V and 3 bases from J, with 9 bases between. CDR3 size: 13 residues. Per germline, CDR1 MDHEN and CDR2 SYDVKM. The CDR3 is CASSLAGLYEQYF. In DNA, the CDR3 is TGTGCCAGCAGTTTGGCAGGACTCTACGAGCAGTACTTC.

The chain employs TRBV11-2 and TRBJ2-7; a weak D match, TRBD1 (6 bases). There are 16 residues in the CDR3. The V gene lost 5 bases and the J gene lost 3 bases, with 20 bases spanning the gap. CDR1 is SGHAT and CDR2 is FQNNGV in the germline V gene. As DNA, the CDR3 is TGTGCCAGCAGCGATAAATTCCGGGACATTCTCTACGAGCAGTACTTC. Amino acids: CASSDKFRDILYEQYF.

The rearrangement joins TRBV5-1 to TRBJ2-2, with 8 bases that match TRBD1. V lost 4 bases to trimming and J lost 4 bases; unmatched junction nucleotides: 9. Germline CDR1 is SGHRS and CDR2 is YFSETQ. The CDR3 is 16 residues long. The CDR3, as DNA: TGCGCCAGCAGCAACCCCGGGACAGGTATCACCGGGGAGCTGTTTTTT. Translated: CASSNPGTGITGELFF.

The V and J genes are TRBV6-1 and TRBJ1-3; 8 positions match TRBD1. The V and J ends lost 5 bases and 2 bases, in that order; junction bases with no gene match: 5. Germline assignment: CDR1 MNHNS and CDR2 SASEGT. The CDR3 runs 15 residues. The CDR3 DNA follows: TGTGCCAGCAGTACCGGGACAGGTACTGGAAACACCATATATTTT. Its translation: CASSTGTGTGNTIYF.

The chain is built from TRBV29-1 and TRBJ2-7, with 11 bases lining up with TRBD1. Germline loops: CDR1 SQVTM, CDR2 ANQGSEA. J gave up 3 bases and V 2 bases, and 6 bases lay outside the gene matches. This CDR3 contains 15 residues. The CDR3 nucleotides are TGCAGCGTTGAAATACCGGGACAGGGGGGCTACGAGCAGTACTTC. Its translation: CSVEIPGQGGYEQYF.

V usage is TRBV10-1 and J usage is TRBJ1-3; D unresolved. V was clipped by 2 bases and J by 0 bases, with 8 bases between them. CDR1 and CDR2 from the germline V gene are WNHNN and SYGVQD (reference sequence). CDR3 length: 15 residues. The CDR3 nucleotides are TGCGCCAGCAGTGAGGACGCGAGCTCTGGAAACACCATATATTTT. This gives the protein CASSEDASSGNTIYF.

The rearrangement joins TRBV10-3 to TRBJ1-5; D unresolved. This CDR3 comprises 14 residues. V was clipped by 0 bases and J by 6 bases, with 9 bases between them. From germline, CDR1 is ENHRY and CDR2 SYGVKD. CDR3 nucleotide sequence: TGTGCCATCAGTGAGTCGGGAGTAAGTCAGCCCCAGCATTTT. This sequence encodes CAISESGVSQPQHF.

This clone was found a few times. This rearrangement joins TRBV11-2 to TRBJ1-2; 7 nucleotides match TRBD1. The CDR3 has 13 amino acids. Germline CDR1 SGHAT, CDR2 FQNNGV. The V segment lost 4 bases and the J segment 4 bases; nucleotides outside the gene matches: 3. The CDR3 DNA reads TGTGCCAGCAGCTCGTCAGGGGGCTATGGCTACACCTTC. Translation: CASSSSGGYGYTF.

The J gene is TRBJ2-1, the V gene TRBV7-5; whether TRBD2, the table's D call, matches the DNA was not checked. TRBV7-5 is given as a pseudogene. This CDR3 has 11 residues. The CDR3 sequence is CVRSSPGGQFF. CDR3 DNA: TGTGTCAGAAGCTCCCCGGGGGGCCAGTTCTTC.

This clone was seen once. The chain is built from TRBV29-1 and TRBJ2-1, with no clear D. This CDR3 region has 11 residues. CDR1 SQVTM and CDR2 ANQGSEA come from the germline V gene. Trimming stripped 0 bases from V and 8 bases from J, with 5 bases between. Written as DNA, the CDR3 is TGCAGCGTTGAAGATCGGGATGAGCAGTTCTTC. Its translation: CSVEDRDEQFF.

The rearrangement joins TRBV6-4 to TRBJ2-5; 13 positions agree with TRBD2. V shed 2 bases and J 0 bases; nucleotides not matched to a gene: 0. CDR3 length equals 16 residues. From germline, CDR1 is MRHNA and CDR2 SNTAGT. Written as DNA, the CDR3 is TGTGCCAGCAGTGACACTAGCGGGGGGGACCAAGAGACCCAGTACTTC. It translates to CASSDTSGGDQETQYF.

In this sample, this clone turned up a few times. The chain couples TRBV5-6 to TRBJ1-1; D unclear. Germline V gives CDR1 SGHDT, CDR2 YYEEEE. V was trimmed by 1 base and J by 5 bases, leaving 9 bases between them. The CDR3 loop spans 13 amino acids. CDR3 coding DNA: TGTGCCAGCAGCTTGTTCCTGGGGACTGAAGCTTTCTTT. Its translation: CASSLFLGTEAFF.

V and J are TRBV6-4 and TRBJ2-1; no definite D call. CDR3 length: 16 residues. Trimming left V 5 bases short and J 0 bases short, with 14 bases between. Germline CDR1 MRHNA, CDR2 SNTAGT. CDR3 amino acids: CASSPSTSSSYNEQFF. CDR3 sequence (DNA): TGTGCCAGCAGTCCGTCTACTTCGAGCTCCTACAATGAGCAGTTCTTC.

This chain joins TRBV5-1 and TRBJ1-4; possibly TRBD1 for D (5 bases). The germline V and J ends were trimmed by 0 bases and 4 bases, with 13 bases remaining between them. The CDR3 has 16 amino acids. Germline V gene lookup returns CDR1 SGHRS and CDR2 YFSETQ. The CDR3 loop is CASSLVAGGFNEKLFF. CDR3 bases: TGCGCCAGCAGCTTGGTAGCGGGGGGTTTTAATGAAAAACTGTTTTTT.

This clone was seen more than once but under ten times. J is TRBJ2-7 and V is TRBV5-4; 7 bases are shared with TRBD2. Trimming removed 6 bases from V and 0 bases from J; junction bases left unmatched: 9. CDR1 SGHNT and CDR2 YYREEE come from the germline V gene (reference sequence). This CDR3 region has 15 residues. CDR3 nucleotide sequence: TGTGCCAGCACCGCCGGTGCGGGAGCCTCCTACGAGCAGTACTTC. Protein: CASTAGAGASYEQYF.

The chain employs TRBV11-2 and TRBJ2-3; 10 nucleotides align to TRBD2. There are 18 residues in the CDR3. Trimming cost V 1 base and J 0 bases; bases outside gene matches: 7. CDR1 is SGHAT and CDR2 is FQNNGV in the germline V gene. CDR3 loop: CASSLGGTSVTSTDTQYF. CDR3 DNA: TGTGCCAGCAGCTTAGGCGGGACTAGCGTGACGAGCACAGATACGCAGTATTTT.